This TCR beta chain was sequenced during a study of blood T cell repertoires in COVID-19. Study context: The study drew acute and convalescent COVID-19 samples from the United States, Italy and Spain.

Germline lookup yields CDR1 SGHKS and CDR2 YYEKEE (reference sequence). This CDR3 comprises 17 residues. Germline trimming cut 4 bases from V and 7 bases from J; bases unmatched to any gene: 12. The assay was immunoSEQ multiplex PCR, and TCRdb's table has in-frame clones only and misses some. The repertoire holds a few hundred thousand clones, 85% seen once, with roughly 5.3% in the top ten. Sequencing input: peripheral blood. The origin of this receptor is a man aged 50 to 59 with active or convalescent COVID-19. V and J are TRBV5-5 and TRBJ1-6, with 9 bases aligning to TRBD1. The CDR3, as DNA: TGTGCCAGCAGCCGGATGGGGGGACAGGGATTGAATTCACCCCTCCACTTT. It yields the protein CASSRMGGQGLNSPLHF.